Given below is one T cell receptor beta chain in context. The antigen is undetermined. The sample comes from a study of identical twins. The study's findings and limits: Researchers reported excess low generation probability among twin-shared out-of-frame alpha sequences.

Germline CDR1 and CDR2: DFQATT and SNEGSKA (reference sequence). V lost 0 bases and J 4 bases, leaving 10 bases between the germline ends. CDR3 size: 14 residues. TCRdb passed the 5' RACE reads through MiXCR, listing each CDR3 protein once. The data show 350,000 to 400,000 distinct CDR3 sequences, around 9% seen once. The rearrangement joins TRBV20-1 to TRBJ2-1; tentatively, D is TRBD1 or TRBD2 (6 bases each). This TCR derives from a woman between 45 and 60 years old in good health. Sequencing was carried out using naive T cells sorted from blood. This CDR3 is CSARDPGAYNEQFF. The CDR3 nucleotides are TGCAGTGCTAGAGATCCGGGGGCTTACAATGAGCAGTTCTTC.